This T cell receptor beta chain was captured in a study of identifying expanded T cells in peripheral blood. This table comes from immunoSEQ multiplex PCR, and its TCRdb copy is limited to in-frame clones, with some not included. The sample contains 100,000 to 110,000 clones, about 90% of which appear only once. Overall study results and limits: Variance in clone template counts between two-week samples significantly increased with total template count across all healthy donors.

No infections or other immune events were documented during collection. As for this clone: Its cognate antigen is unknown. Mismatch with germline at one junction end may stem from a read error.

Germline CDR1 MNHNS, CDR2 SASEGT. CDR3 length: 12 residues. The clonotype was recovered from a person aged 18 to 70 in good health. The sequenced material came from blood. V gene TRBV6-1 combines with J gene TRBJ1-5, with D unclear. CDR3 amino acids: CASRDSNQPQHF. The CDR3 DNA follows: TGTGCCAGCCGTGATAGCAATCAGCCCCAGCATTTT.